This T cell receptor (beta chain) was captured in a study of graft-versus-host responses after intestinal transplantation. As for the study in general: Multivisceral, liver-intestinal, or isolated intestinal grafts went to recipients.

Sequenced by immunoSEQ multiplex PCR; TCRdb stores in-frame clones only, minus some. The table has fewer than 25,000 clones, 50% to 65% seen once. This clone has only a few counts. Germline V lookup: CDR1 SQVTM, CDR2 ANQGSEA. The CDR3 is 17 amino acids. J was trimmed by 5 bases and V by 4 bases; bases with no gene match: 19. Sorting was performed after the reaction on proliferating CFSE-low CD3+CD4+ and CD3+CD8+ responders. Sequenced here: alloreactive CD4+ T cells from a mixed lymphocyte reaction culture, sampled before intestinal transplant. Subset here: CFSE-low proliferating T cells sorted from roughly six-day pre-transplant mixed lymphocyte reaction (GvH or HvG direction). The source of this sequence is a human patient who received an intestinal transplant. This rearrangement joins TRBV29-1 to TRBJ2-5; 7 bases match TRBD2. CDR3 protein: CSVVGMRVLRGGETQYF. In DNA form, the CDR3 reads TGCAGCGTTGTGGGGATGAGGGTCCTAAGGGGAGGGGAGACCCAGTACTTC.